This T cell receptor (beta chain) stems from a study of T-cell memory formation after mild COVID-19. Overall study findings and caveats: Certain responding clones were present in pre-infection memory, suggesting participation of cross-reactive memory.

This clonotype was counted a few times. The antigen is not known. TCRdb itself ran the 5' RACE reads through MiXCR, one entry per CDR3 protein. The table has 500,000 to 550,000 distinct CDR3 sequences, over 20% seen once. This clonotype originated in an adult woman who had mild COVID-19 (a few samples of this study predate the infection). Cell type and time point are not known. Sample: PBMCs or a T cell subset sorted from them (not recorded which).

Written as DNA, the CDR3 is TGCAGTGCTTCGGACAGAAGGACCTCCTACGAGCAGTACTTC. It is translated as CSASDRRTSYEQYF. The V and J genes are TRBV20-1 and TRBJ2-7; D perhaps matches TRBD1 (6 bases). The CDR3 is 14 residues long. The germline CDR1 and CDR2 sequences are DFQATT and SNEGSKA (reference sequence). The V end was cut by 5 bases, the J end by 0 bases, with 14 bases between.